What follows are 20 T cell receptor beta chains derived from one specimen sequenced in a study of identical twins. TCRdb redid the calling of the 5' RACE reads with MiXCR, one entry per CDR3 protein. The table has about 690,000 distinct CDR3 sequences, around 21% seen once. These same data were also listed under a study on T cells expressing NK-cell markers.

The sample was PBMCs. The receptors derive from a young woman in good health.

This chain uses TRBV20-1 with TRBJ2-7; D may correspond to TRBD1 or TRBD2 (7 bases each). Germline-derived CDR1 and CDR2 are DFQATT and SNEGSKA (reference sequence). The CDR3 runs 13 residues. V was shortened by 6 bases and J by 2 bases, with 14 bases between the two germline ends. The DNA for the CDR3 is TGCAGTGCCCGAGCGGGACAGACCTACGAGCAGTACTTC. As protein: CSARAGQTYEQYF.

The rearrangement joins TRBV6-5 to TRBJ2-7, with TRBD1 matching 10 bases. The CDR3 has 16 residues. After removal of 0 bases from V and 1 base from J, the junction contained 3 bases not matched to a gene. Germline V CDR1 and CDR2: MNHEY, SVGAGI. CDR3 in DNA: TGTGCCAGCAGTTACTCCCCGGGACAGGGGTCCTACGAGCAGTACTTC. Protein sequence: CASSYSPGQGSYEQYF.

This sequence joins TRBV11-3 and TRBJ2-5; the D call may be TRBD1 or TRBD2 (6 bases each). CDR1 is SGHNT, CDR2 YENEEA, per germline. The CDR3 loop spans 16 amino acids. V dropped 4 bases and J dropped 0 bases, with 15 bases sitting between them. The CDR3 loop reads CASSSGGFLDQETQYF. The CDR3 DNA follows: TGTGCCAGCAGCTCCGGGGGCTTTTTGGACCAAGAGACCCAGTACTTC.

This clonotype has ten or more counts. The gene calls are TRBV20-1 and TRBJ1-1; TRBD1 might be the D (6 bases). From germline, CDR1 is DFQATT and CDR2 SNEGSKA (reference sequence). The CDR3 is made up of 12 amino acids. V was shortened by 3 bases and J by 5 bases, with 10 bases between the two germline ends. The CDR3 DNA reads TGCAGTGCTAGGGTAGGGGGGACTGAAGCTTTCTTT. It codes for CSARVGGTEAFF.

The rearrangement uses TRBV29-1 and TRBJ1-1, with TRBD1 matching over 8 bases. This CDR3 spans 17 amino acids. Per the germline V gene, CDR1 is SQVTM and CDR2 is ANQGSEA. V shed 6 bases, J shed 1 base, and the junction held 16 bases outside the gene matches. In DNA, the CDR3 is TGCAGCGTCCACGGGACAGGAGTATTCCGAGGGAACACTGAAGCTTTCTTT. Translating gives CSVHGTGVFRGNTEAFF.

The chain uses TRBV5-1 and TRBJ1-1, with unresolved D. CDR1 and CDR2 from the germline V gene are SGHRS and YFSETQ. Trimming removed 6 bases from V and 1 base from J, with 13 bases in between. The CDR3 has 14 amino acids. CDR3 sequence: CASTSAATNTEAFF. In nucleotides, the CDR3 is TGCGCCAGCACCTCAGCGGCCACGAACACTGAAGCTTTCTTT.

This rearrangement joins TRBV5-5 to TRBJ1-4, with 11 bases matching TRBD1. Losses at the gene ends were 4 bases for V and 8 bases for J; bases not matched to a gene: 4. The CDR3 sequence is 14 residues long. The germline V gene encodes CDR1 SGHKS and CDR2 YYEKEE (reference sequence). The CDR3 coding sequence is TGTGCCAGCAGCAAAGGACAGGGGGCGGAAAAACTGTTTTTT. Translation gives CASSKGQGAEKLFF.

There are a few counts of this clonotype. The V gene is TRBV5-1, the J gene TRBJ2-3; D perhaps matches TRBD2 (5 bases). Trimming cost V 5 bases and J 1 base, with 14 bases left between them. The germline V gene has CDR1 SGHRS and CDR2 YFSETQ. This CDR3 has 15 amino acids. DNA for the CDR3: TGCGCCAGCAGTTTGCGGGCCGCCCGCACAGATACGCAGTATTTT. Protein sequence: CASSLRAARTDTQYF.

The chain employs TRBV29-1 and TRBJ1-1; 7 nucleotides line up with TRBD1. The CDR3 extends over 15 amino acids. The V gene's germline CDR1 is SQVTM and CDR2 ANQGSEA. V lost 4 bases to trimming and J lost 4 bases; unmatched junction nucleotides: 12. CDR3 loop: CSVGSRGLYGTEAFF. As DNA, the CDR3 is TGCAGCGTTGGGAGTAGGGGGCTTTATGGCACTGAAGCTTTCTTT.

Many counts were recorded for this clonotype. This sequence joins TRBV20-1 and TRBJ1-2; D is ambiguous. The V gene's germline CDR1 is DFQATT and CDR2 SNEGSKA (reference sequence). The V gene lost 3 bases and the J gene lost 2 bases, with 10 bases spanning the gap. CDR3 size: 13 residues. For the CDR3, the DNA is TGCAGTGCTAGGATTGGGGAAAACTATGGCTACACCTTC. Its translation: CSARIGENYGYTF.

The chain joins TRBV20-1 to TRBJ2-5, with TRBD2 matching over 13 bases. The CDR3 covers 15 residues. Germline values: CDR1 DFQATT, CDR2 SNEGSKA (reference sequence). V lost 0 bases, J lost 5 bases, and 3 bases stayed unmatched. The CDR3 coding sequence is TGCAGTGCTAGAGATGCGACTAGCGGGAGGGAGACCCAGTACTTC. It encodes CSARDATSGRETQYF.

This clonotype has ten or more counts. This chain links TRBV12-3 or TRBV12-4 with TRBJ1-5; 9 bases map to TRBD1. The CDR3 covers 15 residues. J lost 7 bases, V lost 8 bases, and 12 bases had no gene match. The CDR3 DNA reads TGTGCCAGCCACGTCGGACAGGGGACCCCCCAGCCCCAGCATTTT. Translation gives CASHVGQGTPQPQHF.

The genes are TRBV7-2 and TRBJ2-2, with TRBD1 matching 8 bases. V lost 4 bases to trimming and J lost 4 bases; unmatched junction nucleotides: 5. Germline-derived CDR1 and CDR2 are SGHTA and FQGNSA. This CDR3 has 15 residues. CDR3 in amino acids: CASSWRQGPTGELFF. CDR3 bases: TGTGCCAGCAGCTGGAGACAGGGGCCCACCGGGGAGCTGTTTTTT.

The rearrangement joins TRBV5-1 to TRBJ2-1; a possible D gene is TRBD2 (6 bases). V dropped 4 bases and J dropped 8 bases, with 19 bases sitting between them. CDR1 and CDR2 from the germline V gene are SGHRS and YFSETQ. This CDR3 spans 15 amino acids. The CDR3 is CASSDGLLGGDEQFF. The CDR3 bases are TGCGCCAGCAGCGATGGACTACTTGGAGGGGATGAGCAGTTCTTC.

This clonotype was observed at least ten times. This chain connects TRBV29-1 to TRBJ2-5; the D is unclear. Germline V gene sequence: CDR1 SQVTM, CDR2 ANQGSEA. The length of the CDR3 is 13 residues. V shed 5 bases and J shed 3 bases, with 13 bases lying between them. The CDR3 DNA reads as TGCAGCGTTCTTTTTACCACCAAAGAGACCCAGTACTTC. Protein sequence: CSVLFTTKETQYF. The full variable domain, completed using reference TRBV29-1 and TRBJ2-5, is SAVISQKPSRDICQRGTSLTIQCQVDSQVTMMFWYRQQPGQSLTLIATANQGSEATYESGFVIDKFPISRPNLTFSTLTVSNMSPEDSSIYLCSVLFTTKETQYFGPGTRLLVL.

This clonotype was counted ten times or more. The chain joins TRBV20-1 to TRBJ1-2, with unresolved D. The CDR3 covers 12 residues. Deletions cut 5 bases from V and 8 bases from J, with 15 bases between. CDR1 and CDR2 (germline): DFQATT, SNEGSKA (reference sequence). The DNA for the CDR3 is TGCAGTGCTTACCAGGTTCCCAGGGGCTACACCTTC. Protein sequence: CSAYQVPRGYTF.

This clonotype was detected only a few times. The chain combines TRBV6-1 with TRBJ2-1, with D perhaps TRBD1 or TRBD2 (7 bases each). This CDR3 is 14 amino acids long. Looked up from germline, CDR1 is MNHNS and CDR2 is SASEGT. The V end lost 7 bases, the J end lost 6 bases, and 16 bases lay between the germline ends. CDR3 sequence (DNA): TGTGCCAGCAAGAACCAGGGGGGGGGCAATGAGCAGTTCTTC. This codes for CASKNQGGGNEQFF.

V is TRBV20-1 and J is TRBJ1-6; no firm D call. This CDR3 has 13 amino acids. Germline V gene lookup returns CDR1 DFQATT and CDR2 SNEGSKA (reference sequence). V was shortened by 1 base and J by 9 bases, with 10 bases between the two germline ends. The CDR3 sequence: CSARVRLFSPLHF. The CDR3 DNA reads TGCAGTGCTAGAGTTCGGCTATTTTCACCCCTCCACTTT.

CDR3 region: CASSPRTQNTGELFF. CDR3 DNA sequence: TGTGCCAGCAGCCCACGGACCCAGAACACCGGGGAGCTGTTTTTT. The genes are TRBV9 and TRBJ2-2; D uncertain. V lost 4 bases and J lost 1, with 11 bases in between. The CDR3 runs to 15 residues. The germline gives CDR1 SGDLS, CDR2 YYNGEE.

Here the CDR3 reads CASSPLIGTGANVLTF. CDR3 nucleotides: TGTGCCAGCAGTCCCCTTATAGGGACTGGGGCCAACGTCCTGACTTTC. This chain connects TRBV2 to TRBJ2-6; D gene uncertain. Germline-derived CDR1 and CDR2 are SNHLY and FYNNEI. The V gene lost 5 bases and the J gene lost 2 bases, with 13 bases spanning the gap. CDR3 size: 16 residues.